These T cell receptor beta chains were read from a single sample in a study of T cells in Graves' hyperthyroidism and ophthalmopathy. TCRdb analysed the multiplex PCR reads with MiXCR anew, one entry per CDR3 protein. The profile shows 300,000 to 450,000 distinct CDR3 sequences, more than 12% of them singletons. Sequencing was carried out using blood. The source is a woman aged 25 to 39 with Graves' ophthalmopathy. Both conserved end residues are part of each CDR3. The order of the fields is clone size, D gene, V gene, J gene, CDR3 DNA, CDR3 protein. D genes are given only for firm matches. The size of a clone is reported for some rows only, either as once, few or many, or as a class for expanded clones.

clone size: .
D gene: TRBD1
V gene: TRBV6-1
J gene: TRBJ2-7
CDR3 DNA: TGTGCCAGCAGTGGTAAGTGGTCAGGGGGCCGCGGCTCCTACGAGCAGTACTTC
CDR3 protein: CASSGKWSGGRGSYEQYF

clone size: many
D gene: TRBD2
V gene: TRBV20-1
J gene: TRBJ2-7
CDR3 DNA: TGCAGTGCTAGAGATCTCTTAACGAGTCCAGCGGGAGAGCAGTACTTC
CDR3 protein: CSARDLLTSPAGEQYF

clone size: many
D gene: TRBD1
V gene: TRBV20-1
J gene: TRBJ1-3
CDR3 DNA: TGCAGTGCTAGTAGGGACAGGGCTGGAAACACCATATATTTT
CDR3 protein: CSASRDRAGNTIYF

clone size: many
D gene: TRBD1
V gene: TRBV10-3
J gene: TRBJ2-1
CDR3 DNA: TGTGCCATCAGTGCTAGGGGGCAGAGTAATGAGCAGTTCTTC
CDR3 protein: CAISARGQSNEQFF

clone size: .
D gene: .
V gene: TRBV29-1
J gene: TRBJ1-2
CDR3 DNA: TGCAGCCATGGCGGTGGAGGCTACACCTTC
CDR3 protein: CSHGGGGYTF

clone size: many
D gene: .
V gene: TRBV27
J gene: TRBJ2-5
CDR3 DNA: TGTGCCAGCAGTTGGCGAGAGACCCAGTACTTC
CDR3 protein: CASSWRETQYF

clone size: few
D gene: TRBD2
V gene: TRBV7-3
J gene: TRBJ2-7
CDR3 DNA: TGTGCCAGCAGCTTAACTAGCGGGGGGCCCCACGAGCAGTACTTC
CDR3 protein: CASSLTSGGPHEQYF

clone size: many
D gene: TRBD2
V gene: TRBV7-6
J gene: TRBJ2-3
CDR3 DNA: TGTGCCAGCAGCACACCTAGCGGGGGCACAGATACGCAGTATTTT
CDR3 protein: CASSTPSGGTDTQYF

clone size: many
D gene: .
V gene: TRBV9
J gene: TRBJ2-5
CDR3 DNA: TGTGCCAGCAGCGTAGGAACAACAGGGAGCCAAGAGACCCAGTACTTC
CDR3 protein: CASSVGTTGSQETQYF

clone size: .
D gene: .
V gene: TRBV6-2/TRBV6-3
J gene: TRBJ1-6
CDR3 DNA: TGTGCCAGCATTCCGGGACCTCCGCGAAGTTCACCCCTCCACTTT
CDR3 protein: CASIPGPPRSSPLHF

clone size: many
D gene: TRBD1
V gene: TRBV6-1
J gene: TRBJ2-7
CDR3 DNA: TGTGCCAGCGATTCCGGGACAGAAGCCTACGAGCAGTACTTC
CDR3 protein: CASDSGTEAYEQYF

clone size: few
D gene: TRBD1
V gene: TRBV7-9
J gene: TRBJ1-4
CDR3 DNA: TGTGCCAGCACCGCCAACAGGGGGGCGAATGAAAAACTGTTTTTT
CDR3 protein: CASTANRGANEKLFF

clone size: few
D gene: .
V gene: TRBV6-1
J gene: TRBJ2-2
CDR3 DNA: TGTGCCAGCAGTGAGACCAGGGTCACCGGGGAGCTGTTTTTT
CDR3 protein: CASSETRVTGELFF

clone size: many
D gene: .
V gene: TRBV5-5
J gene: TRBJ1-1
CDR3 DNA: TGTGCCAGCAGCTTTGGGGGGGACACTGAAGCTTTCTTT
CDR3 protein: CASSFGGDTEAFF

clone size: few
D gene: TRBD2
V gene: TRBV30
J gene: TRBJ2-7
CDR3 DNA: TGTGCCTGGACTAGCGGGGTCTACGAGCAGTACTTC
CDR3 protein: CAWTSGVYEQYF

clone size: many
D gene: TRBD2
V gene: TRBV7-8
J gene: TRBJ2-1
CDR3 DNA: TGTGCCAGCAGCCCCTCGTGGGCTAGCGGGGGCTATGAGCAGTTCTTC
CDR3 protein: CASSPSWASGGYEQFF

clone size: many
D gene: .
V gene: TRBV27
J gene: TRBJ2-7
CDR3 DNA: TGTGCCAGCAGTTCAACGACGGCGCGGGACGGTCCTAGGAACGAGCAGTACTTC
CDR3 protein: CASSSTTARDGPRNEQYF

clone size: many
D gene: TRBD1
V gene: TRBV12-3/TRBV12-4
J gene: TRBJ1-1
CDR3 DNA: TGTGCCAGCAGTTCCCCGACAGGGTACACTGAAGCTTTCTTT
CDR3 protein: CASSSPTGYTEAFF

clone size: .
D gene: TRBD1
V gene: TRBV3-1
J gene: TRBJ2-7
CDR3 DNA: TGTGCCAGCAGCCCCGTGACAGGGTACCACGAGCAGTACTTC
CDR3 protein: CASSPVTGYHEQYF

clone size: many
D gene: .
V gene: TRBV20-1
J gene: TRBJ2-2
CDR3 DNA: TGCAGTGCTAGGGCCTCAAGTACCAACACCGGGGAGCTGTTTTTT
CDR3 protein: CSARASSTNTGELFF

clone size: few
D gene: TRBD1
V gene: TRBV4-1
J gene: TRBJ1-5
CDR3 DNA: TGCGCCAGCAGCCAAGCTGGACAGGGGCAACATCAGCCCCAGCATTTT
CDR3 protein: CASSQAGQGQHQPQHF

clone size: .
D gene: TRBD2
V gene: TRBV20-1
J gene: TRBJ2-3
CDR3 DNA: TGCAGTGCTCCCGGGACTAGCACATATACGCAGTATTTT
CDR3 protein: CSAPGTSTYTQYF

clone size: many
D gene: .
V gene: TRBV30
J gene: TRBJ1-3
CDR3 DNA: TGTGCCTGGAGTCCGTCGGGAAACACCATATATTTT
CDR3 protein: CAWSPSGNTIYF

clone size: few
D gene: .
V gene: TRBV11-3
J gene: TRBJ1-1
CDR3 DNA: TGTGCCAGCAGCCCCGGAGGGGGGGCTAACACTGGAGCTTTCTTT
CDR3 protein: CASSPGGGANTGAFF

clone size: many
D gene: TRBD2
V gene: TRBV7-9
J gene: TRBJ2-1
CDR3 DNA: TGTGCCAGCAGCTTAGATCGGGGGGGCTTGGGCAATGAGCAGTTCTTC
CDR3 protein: CASSLDRGGLGNEQFF

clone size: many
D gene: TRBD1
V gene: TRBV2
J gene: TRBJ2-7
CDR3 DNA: TGTGCCAGCAGGGATATACAGGGGGCAAAGGACGAGCAGTACTTC
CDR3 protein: CASRDIQGAKDEQYF

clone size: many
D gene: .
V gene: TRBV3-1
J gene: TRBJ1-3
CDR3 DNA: TGTGCCAGCAGCCAACGGAGCAACACCATATATTTT
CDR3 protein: CASSQRSNTIYF

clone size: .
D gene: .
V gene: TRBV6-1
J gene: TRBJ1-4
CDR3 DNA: TGTGCCAGCACCCACTATGGTGAAAAACTGTTTTTT
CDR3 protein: CASTHYGEKLFF

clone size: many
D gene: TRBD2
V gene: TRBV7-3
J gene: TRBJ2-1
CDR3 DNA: TGTGCCAGCAGCCCGAGGGGAATGGCGGGGGGGCAGTACAATGAGCAGTTCTTC
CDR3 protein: CASSPRGMAGGQYNEQFF

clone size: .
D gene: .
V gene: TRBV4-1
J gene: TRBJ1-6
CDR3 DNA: TGCGCCAGCAGCCAAGCTCAGGGTATACAGTCACCCCTCCACTTT
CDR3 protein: CASSQAQGIQSPLHF

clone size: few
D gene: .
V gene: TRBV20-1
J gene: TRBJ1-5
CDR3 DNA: TGCGGTGCTAGAGCCCCTGGACGGGATAGCAATCAGCCCCAGCATTTT
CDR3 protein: CGARAPGRDSNQPQHF

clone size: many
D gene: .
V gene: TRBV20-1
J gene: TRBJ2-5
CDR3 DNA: TGCAGTGCTAGAGGTTTTCGGCGGGCCGGAGGGGAGACCCAGTACTTC
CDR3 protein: CSARGFRRAGGETQYF

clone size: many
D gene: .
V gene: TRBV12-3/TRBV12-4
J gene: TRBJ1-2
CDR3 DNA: TGTGCCAGCAGTTTTCAAGGCGCAACTAACTATGGCTACACCTTC
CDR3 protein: CASSFQGATNYGYTF

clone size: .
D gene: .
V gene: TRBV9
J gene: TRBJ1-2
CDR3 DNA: TGTGCCAGCAGCGGGGGCCCGCGTTACACCTTC
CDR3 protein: CASSGGPRYTF

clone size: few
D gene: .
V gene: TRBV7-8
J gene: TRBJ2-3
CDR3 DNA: TGTGCCAGCAGCTTAGGTGTGCGATCTAGCACAGATACGCAGTATTTT
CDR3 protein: CASSLGVRSSTDTQYF

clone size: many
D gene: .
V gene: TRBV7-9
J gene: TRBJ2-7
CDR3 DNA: TGTGCCAGCAGCCAAGGACCCAGCTCCTACGAGCAGTACTTC
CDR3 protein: CASSQGPSSYEQYF

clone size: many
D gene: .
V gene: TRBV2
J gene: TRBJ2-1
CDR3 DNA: TGTGCCAGCAGTGAAACGGGGAATGAGCAGTTCTTC
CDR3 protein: CASSETGNEQFF

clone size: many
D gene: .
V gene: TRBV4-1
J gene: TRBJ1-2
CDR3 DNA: TGCGCCAGCAGCCTGCTTCTTGGTAACGATGGCTACACCTTC
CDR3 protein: CASSLLLGNDGYTF

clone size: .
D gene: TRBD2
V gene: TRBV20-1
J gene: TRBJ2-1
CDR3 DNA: TGCAGTGCTAGGCCGGGACTAGCGGGGGGGTTCAGTAATGAGCAGTTCTTC
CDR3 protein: CSARPGLAGGFSNEQFF

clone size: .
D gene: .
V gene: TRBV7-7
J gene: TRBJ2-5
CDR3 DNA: TGTGCTAGCAGCCCCGGGGCCCAAGGGGCCCAGTACTTC
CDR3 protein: CASSPGAQGAQYF

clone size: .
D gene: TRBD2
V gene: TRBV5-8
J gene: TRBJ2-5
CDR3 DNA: TGTGCCAGCAGCTTTCCTAGCGGGGGGACCCAAGAGACCCAGTACTTC
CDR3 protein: CASSFPSGGTQETQYF

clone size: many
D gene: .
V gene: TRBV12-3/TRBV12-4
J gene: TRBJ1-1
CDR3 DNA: TGTGCCAGCAACCTGGGGGGCAGCACTGAAGCTTTCTTT
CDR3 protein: CASNLGGSTEAFF

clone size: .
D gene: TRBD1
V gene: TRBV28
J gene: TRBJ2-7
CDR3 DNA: TGTGCCAGCAGTGCGGACAGGGACACCTACGAGCAGTACTTC
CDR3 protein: CASSADRDTYEQYF

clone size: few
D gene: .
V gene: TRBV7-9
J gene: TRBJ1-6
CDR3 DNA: TGTGCCAGCAGCGCCCCTCTGGGGGGCCTTAATTCACCCCTCCACTTT
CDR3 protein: CASSAPLGGLNSPLHF

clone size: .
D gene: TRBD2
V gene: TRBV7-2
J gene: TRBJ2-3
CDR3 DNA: TGTGCCAGCAGCTTAGCGGCGGGGGGTGAAGATACGCAGTATTTT
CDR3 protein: CASSLAAGGEDTQYF

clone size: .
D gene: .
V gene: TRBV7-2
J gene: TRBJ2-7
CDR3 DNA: TGTGCCAGCAGCTTAGCGGCGGGGGCACAGCTCGAGCAGTACTTC
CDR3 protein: CASSLAAGAQLEQYF

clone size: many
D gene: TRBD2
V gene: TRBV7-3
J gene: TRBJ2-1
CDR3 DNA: TGTGCCAGCAGCTTAGAGCGGGGGGAGCAGTTCTTC
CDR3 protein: CASSLERGEQFF

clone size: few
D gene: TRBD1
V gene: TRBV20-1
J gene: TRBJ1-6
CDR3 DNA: TGCAGTGCTGGCGGACAGGGGGAGCCCTATAATTCACCCCTCCACTTT
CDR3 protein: CSAGGQGEPYNSPLHF

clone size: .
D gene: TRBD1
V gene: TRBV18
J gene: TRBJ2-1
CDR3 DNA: TGTGCCAGCTTGGCAAGCGGACAGGTCACCACCGAGCAGTTCTTC
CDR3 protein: CASLASGQVTTEQFF

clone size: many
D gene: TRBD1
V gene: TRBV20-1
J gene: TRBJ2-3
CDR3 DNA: TGCAGTGCTGGTCTAAACACAGGGGTTTGGACAGATACGCAGTATTTT
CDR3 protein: CSAGLNTGVWTDTQYF